Listed here are 2 T cell receptor beta chains from one sample, sequenced in a study of control samples from healthy donors and cancer patients (TCRdb year 2020). The method behind the library was the immunoSEQ multiplex PCR assay. TCRdb took over this immuneACCESS table, retaining in-frame rearrangements with V and J assigned. Such tables are incomplete; in checked studies, under half of the missing clones stem from an unresolved V gene, and the remainder is unexplained. A total of about 81,000 clones appear in this sample, roughly 93% of them only once. The biggest ten clones account for 4.8% of the sample. The sequenced sample was blood. The source of these receptors is a woman in her late teens or twenties in good health.

This clone appeared once. This rearrangement joins TRBV19 to TRBJ1-2; unclear D gene. CDR1 and CDR2 from the germline V gene are LNHDA and SQIVND (reference sequence). The CDR3 covers 15 residues. Trimming pared 3 bases from V and 6 bases from J, leaving 17 bases between. DNA of the CDR3: TGTGCCAGTAGTATCCCGAGCGCGGCGCGCGATGGCTACACCTTC. Translated: CASSIPSAARDGYTF. Full variable domain (rest looked up from reference TRBV19 and TRBJ1-2): DGGITQSPKYLFRKEGQNVTLSCEQNLNHDAMYWYRQDPGQGLRLIYYSQIVNDFQKGDIAEGYSVSREKKESFPLTVTSAQKNPTAFYLCASSIPSAARDGYTFGSGTRLTVV.

The genes are TRBV9 and TRBJ1-4; possibly TRBD1 for D (6 bases). Germline-derived CDR1 and CDR2 are SGDLS and YYNGEE. The length of the CDR3 is 15 residues. Trimming took off 0 bases at V and 8 bases at J, with 14 bases between the two ends. CDR3 in DNA: TGTGCCAGCAGCGTAGCTTACAGGGCGGGGGAAAAACTGTTTTTT. Translation: CASSVAYRAGEKLFF.